This T cell receptor beta chain came from a study of blood T cell repertoires in COVID-19. Trimming cost V 6 bases and J 4 bases; bases outside gene matches: 11. The germline CDR1 and CDR2 sequences are SQVTM and ANQGSEA. This CDR3 contains 14 residues. The protocol was immunoSEQ multiplex PCR, while the TCRdb copy is restricted to in-frame clones and leaves out a portion. The sample gives hundreds of thousands of clones, about 85% of which show up once; about 14% is in the top ten. The receptor's source is a human donor in a cohort sampled during active COVID-19. V gene TRBV29-1 combines with J gene TRBJ1-1; the match to TRBD1 covers 7 bases. Sequenced: peripheral blood. The CDR3 loop is CSVIPGGRGTEAFF. The CDR3 nucleotides read TGCAGCGTCATTCCAGGGGGTAGGGGCACTGAAGCTTTCTTT.